This T cell receptor (beta chain) was recovered during a study of vaccination and CD4 T cells after COVID-19. Study background: Control cultures were given a CEFX pool, an HIV-1 Nef pool, or no peptide. General observations from the study: Convalescent patients displayed spike mono-reactivity in 304 of 307 vaccine-specific clones. Convalescent patients displayed a median roughly 90% of reactive clones emerging only post-vaccination.

Germline V gene lookup returns CDR1 DFQATT and CDR2 SNEGSKA (reference sequence). Trimming at V came to 3 bases and at J to 8 bases, leaving 12 bases not matched to a gene. The CDR3 is 14 residues long. The treatment was: 10-day PBMC culture with coronavirus spike peptide pools or control peptides (ViraFEST assay). The Oncomine TCR Beta short-read assay was applied to DNA of cultured CD4+ T cells. Cultured CD4+ T cells yielded the extracted genomic DNA. TCRdb recomputed calls from the PCR reads with MiXCR, one row per CDR3 protein. The sample has 25,000 to 30,000 distinct CDR3 sequences, 50% seen once. This clonotype was detected a few times. Its antigen is not identified.

Material: CD4+ T cells from blood, cultured in vitro, obtained before SARS-CoV-2 vaccination. This receptor was identified in a human donor who received a COVID-19 vaccine. J is TRBJ1-2 and V is TRBV20-1; 7 bases agree with TRBD1. The CDR3 DNA follows: TGCAGTGCTAGTGACAGGGCGAGGTCGGACGGCTACACCTTC. It specifies CSASDRARSDGYTF.